This section outlines one TCR beta chain sequence together with its context. These data belong to a study of cytomegalovirus exposure and HLA in healthy donors. The CDR3 is 15 residues long. Germline V gene data show CDR1 as GTSNPN and CDR2 as SVGIG (reference sequence). J was trimmed by 5 bases and V by 0 bases; bases with no gene match: 2. PCR involved 60 Vbeta and 13 Jbeta primers. Profiling relied on immunoSEQ multiplex PCR, and the TCRdb table lists in-frame clones only, not all of them. Of about 130,000 clones in the sample, less than 85% are singletons; the top ten hold approximately 2%. The sequencing input was PBMCs. V gene TRBV30 combines with J gene TRBJ1-6; 9 bases fit TRBD1. The source is a woman aged 40 to 49 in good health and CMV-seropositive. CDR3: CAWSVGDRDNSPLHF. The DNA for the CDR3 is TGTGCCTGGAGTGTTGGGGACAGGGATAATTCACCCCTCCACTTT.